Listed below are T cell receptor beta chains from one sample, sequenced in a study of T cells of healthy individuals. TCRdb used MiXCR to reprocess the 5' RACE reads, holding one entry per CDR3 protein. Here the sample spans under 70,000 distinct CDR3 sequences, about 15% being singletons. The source of these receptors is a human donor in good health. The CDR3 runs from the conserved cysteine through the conserved F or W. The D gene is left open where the match is weak. Size values are once, few and many counts, or a class for expanded clones, and some rows have none.

>TRBV20-1|many|TRBJ2-1|TRBD2
CSAALAGNDNEQFF
TGCAGTGCCGCACTAGCGGGTAACGACAATGAGCAGTTCTTC
>TRBV7-2|many|TRBJ1-1|TRBD1
CASSSQTGRAEAFF
TGTGCCAGCAGCTCACAGACAGGGAGGGCTGAAGCTTTCTTT
>TRBV20-1|.|TRBJ2-1|TRBD2
CSAPSGKGYNEQFF
TGCAGTGCTCCTAGCGGGAAGGGCTACAATGAGCAGTTCTTC
>TRBV20-1|medium-sized|TRBJ1-5|.
CSARDPAFDSYNQPQHF
TGCAGTGCTAGAGACCCGGCCTTTGACAGTTACAATCAGCCCCAGCATTTT
>TRBV5-5|many|TRBJ1-5|TRBD1
CASSTGDSSNQPQHF
TGTGCCAGCAGCACCGGGGACAGTTCAAATCAGCCCCAGCATTTT
>TRBV7-9|.|TRBJ2-1|TRBD2
CASSSGTSGGAYNEQFF
TGTGCCAGCAGCTCAGGAACTAGCGGGGGGGCCTACAATGAGCAGTTCTTC
>TRBV3-1|.|TRBJ1-6|.
CASSQETSPLHF
TGTGCCAGCAGCCAAGAGACTTCACCCCTCCACTTT
>TRBV19|.|TRBJ2-2|TRBD2
CASTVRAGAPGELFF
TGTGCCAGTACAGTCCGAGCGGGAGCACCCGGGGAGCTGTTTTTT
>TRBV20-1|few|TRBJ2-3|.
CSAREALTDTQYF
TGCAGTGCTAGAGAAGCTCTCACAGATACGCAGTATTTT
>TRBV29-1|many|TRBJ1-1|.
CSVEDSTNTEAFF
TGCAGCGTTGAAGATAGCACGAACACTGAAGCTTTCTTT
>TRBV9|.|TRBJ1-2|.
CASPRLDYTF
TGTGCCAGCCCCCGTCTCGACTACACCTTC
>TRBV9|.|TRBJ2-1|TRBD2
CASTERGGNEQFF
TGTGCCAGCACGGAGCGGGGGGGCAATGAGCAGTTCTTC
>TRBV11-2|many|TRBJ2-1|.
CASSRGHREQFF
TGTGCCAGCTCACGGGGCCATCGGGAGCAGTTCTTC
>TRBV12-3/TRBV12-4|many|TRBJ2-5|.
CASSWLGDGKTQYF
TGTGCCAGCAGTTGGCTCGGGGACGGGAAGACCCAGTACTTC
>TRBV29-1|many|TRBJ2-6|.
CSVPHSGANVLTF
TGCAGCGTTCCTCACTCTGGGGCCAACGTCCTGACTTTC
>TRBV4-1|many|TRBJ1-5|.
CASSISQGSNQPQHF
TGCGCCAGCAGCATAAGTCAGGGGAGCAATCAGCCCCAGCATTTT
>TRBV19|.|TRBJ1-1|.
CASSVQGNTEAFF
TGTGCCAGTAGTGTACAGGGGAACACTGAAGCTTTCTTT
>TRBV5-4|.|TRBJ2-7|TRBD2
CASRDRREREDYEQYF
TGTGCCAGCAGGGACCGTAGAGAGCGGGAGGACTACGAGCAGTACTTC
>TRBV7-9|many|TRBJ2-1|.
CASSFHRGGKIYNEQFF
TGTGCCAGCAGCTTCCACCGGGGAGGCAAGATTTACAATGAGCAGTTCTTC
>TRBV10-3|.|TRBJ2-5|.
CAISEGAAVQETQYF
TGTGCCATCAGTGAAGGGGCGGCCGTACAAGAGACCCAGTACTTC
>TRBV6-1|.|TRBJ2-3|.
CASRTDEWSGITDTQYF
TGTGCCAGCAGGACGGACGAGTGGTCGGGTATCACAGATACGCAGTATTTT
>TRBV4-1|many|TRBJ2-1|.
CASSQEGSQYNEQFF
TGCGCCAGCAGCCAAGAGGGCTCCCAGTACAATGAGCAGTTCTTC
>TRBV7-2|few|TRBJ2-7|TRBD2
CASSPTSVSEQYF
TGTGCCAGCAGCCCTACTAGCGTCAGCGAGCAGTACTTC
>TRBV20-1|.|TRBJ2-7|.
CSARTGQSAHEQYF
TGCAGTGCTAGGACCGGACAGTCGGCCCACGAGCAGTACTTC
>TRBV12-3/TRBV12-4|.|TRBJ2-7|.
CASRREGRVIYEQYF
TGTGCCAGCCGCCGAGAAGGCAGGGTGATCTACGAGCAGTACTTC
>TRBV7-2|few|TRBJ2-1|.
CASSSRGVPREQFF
TGTGCCAGCAGCTCCCGAGGGGTGCCCCGTGAGCAGTTCTTC
>TRBV5-6|.|TRBJ1-5|.
CASSSRLLRGNRPQHF
TGTGCCAGCAGCTCTCGGCTTCTGAGGGGCAATCGGCCCCAGCATTTT
>TRBV7-6|many|TRBJ2-3|TRBD2
CASSLAPKTSGFRTDTQYF
TGTGCCAGCAGCTTAGCGCCAAAGACTAGCGGGTTCCGTACAGATACGCAGTATTTT
>TRBV2|few|TRBJ2-2|.
CASSEGGELFF
TGTGCCAGCAGTGAAGGAGGGGAGCTGTTTTTT
>TRBV3-1|.|TRBJ2-3|.
CASSQDTTSGQYF
TGTGCCAGCAGCCAAGATACCACTTCGGGGCAGTATTTT
>TRBV5-5|many|TRBJ2-7|.
CASSGPYEQYF
TGTGCCAGCAGCGGCCCCTACGAGCAGTACTTC
>TRBV7-9|.|TRBJ1-1|.
CASSTGNTEAFF
TGTGCCAGCAGCACAGGGAACACTGAAGCTTTCTTT
>TRBV12-3/TRBV12-4|few|TRBJ2-6|TRBD2
CASSRSGRASGANVLTF
TGTGCCAGCAGTCGAAGCGGGAGGGCCTCAGGGGCCAACGTCCTGACTTTC
>TRBV9|few|TRBJ2-1|TRBD2
CASSVAGSGMDEQFF
TGTGCCAGCAGCGTAGCGGGTAGCGGGATGGATGAGCAGTTCTTC
>TRBV29-1|few|TRBJ1-2|.
CSVEGRWGAHGYTF
TGCAGCGTGGAGGGCCGTTGGGGTGCCCATGGCTACACCTTC
>TRBV12-5|.|TRBJ1-4|TRBD1
CASGFGTVKLFF
TGTGCTAGTGGTTTCGGGACAGTTAAACTGTTTTTT
>TRBV3-1|few|TRBJ2-5|.
CASSQYQETQYF
TGTGCCAGCAGCCAGTACCAAGAGACCCAGTACTTC
>TRBV4-2|few|TRBJ2-2|.
CASSQDFSSTGELFF
TGTGCCAGCAGCCAAGATTTTAGTTCCACCGGGGAGCTGTTTTTT
>TRBV24-1|.|TRBJ2-5|.
CATSDGAQETQYF
TGTGCCACCAGTGATGGGGCGCAGGAGACCCAGTACTTC
>TRBV6-1|few|TRBJ2-7|.
CASSVTFSSYEQYF
TGTGCCAGCAGTGTAACCTTCAGCTCCTACGAGCAGTACTTC
>TRBV5-6|many|TRBJ2-7|.
CASRRRVLSYEQYF
TGTGCCAGCAGGCGCCGGGTCCTCTCCTACGAGCAGTACTTC
>TRBV5-6|few|TRBJ1-1|.
CASSWTRGGNTEAFF
TGTGCCAGCAGTTGGACAAGGGGGGGGAACACTGAAGCTTTCTTT
>TRBV5-1|.|TRBJ1-2|.
CASSFSGEEVGGYTF
TGCGCCAGCAGCTTTTCGGGGGAGGAAGTCGGTGGCTACACCTTC
>TRBV10-3|many|TRBJ2-3|TRBD2
CAIGTSGSRDTQYF
TGTGCCATCGGGACTAGCGGGAGTAGGGATACGCAGTATTTT
>TRBV5-8|many|TRBJ2-7|.
CASSFGTGQYF
TGTGCCAGCAGCTTTGGGACTGGACAGTACTTC
>TRBV5-1|.|TRBJ2-2|TRBD2
CASSLVSSGNTGELFF
TGCGCCAGCAGCTTGGTGTCTAGCGGGAACACCGGGGAGCTGTTTTTT
>TRBV7-2|many|TRBJ2-7|.
CASSPQSGGSTSLPYEQYF
TGTGCCAGCAGCCCTCAATCAGGAGGTTCGACTAGTCTCCCTTACGAGCAGTACTTC
>TRBV20-1|.|TRBJ1-2|.
CSAIVGYGYTF
TGCAGCGCAATAGTTGGCTATGGCTACACCTTC
>TRBV29-1|.|TRBJ2-7|TRBD2
CSVGLAGTREQYF
TGCAGCGTGGGCCTAGCGGGAACCCGCGAGCAGTACTTC
>TRBV23-1|many|TRBJ2-2|.
CASSQCGRGRNPNTGELFF
TGCGCCAGCAGTCAATGTGGCAGGGGCCGTAATCCGAACACCGGGGAGCTGTTTTTT
>TRBV6-2/TRBV6-3|.|TRBJ2-7|TRBD1
CASSGQADIYEQYF
TGTGCCAGCAGTGGACAGGCGGATATTTACGAGCAGTACTTC
>TRBV30|few|TRBJ1-4|.
CAWSSGNRRGREKLFF
TGTGCCTGGAGTTCGGGTAACAGGAGGGGAAGAGAAAAACTGTTTTTT
>TRBV9|.|TRBJ1-1|.
CASSARTEGTEAFF
TGTGCCAGCAGCGCCAGGACAGAGGGCACTGAAGCTTTCTTT
>TRBV6-2/TRBV6-3|many|TRBJ2-7|.
CASSLSGAYEQYF
TGTGCCAGCAGCCTAAGCGGAGCCTACGAGCAGTACTTC
>TRBV6-5|few|TRBJ2-7|TRBD1
CASSYRTGGVYEQYF
TGTGCCAGCAGTTACAGGACAGGGGGTGTCTACGAGCAGTACTTC
>TRBV28|many|TRBJ2-3|TRBD1
CASRLPGQGVSF
TGTGCCAGCAGACTGCCGGGACAGGGAGTTAGTTTT
>TRBV19|many|TRBJ2-5|.
CASRGTLSGTQYF
TGTGCCAGTAGGGGGACCCTGAGTGGGACCCAGTACTTC
>TRBV6-2/TRBV6-3|few|TRBJ2-5|.
CASSHRVLETQYF
TGTGCCAGCAGTCACAGGGTCCTGGAGACCCAGTACTTC
>TRBV6-2/TRBV6-3|few|TRBJ1-1|TRBD1
CASSYSMDRAMNTEAFF
TGTGCCAGCAGTTACTCGATGGACAGGGCAATGAACACTGAAGCTTTCTTT
>TRBV6-5|many|TRBJ2-2|.
CASSYLGGRGNTGELFF
TGTGCCAGCAGTTACCTGGGGGGCAGGGGGAACACCGGGGAGCTGTTTTTT